This TCR beta chain was sequenced for a study of T-cell reconstitution after alpha-beta-depleted transplantation in children (dated by TCRdb to 2015 to 2016). For the study in its entirety: Using TCR repertoire profiling, the study quantitatively followed how T-cell immune reconstitution unfolded in children after TCRalphabeta/CD19-depleted allogeneic hematopoietic cell transplantation.

V sheds 5 bases and J sheds 5 bases, leaving 13 bases between their ends. The CDR3 runs 14 residues from the cysteine to the phenylalanine. The sequence is cut down to CDR3 DNA, 42 bases in frame from base 1. For CDR1 and CDR2, the germline V gene lists MDHEN and SYDVKM. With regard to this clonotype: No cognate antigen has been identified for it. No base quality information exists; no much larger clone differs at one position.

In light of the paper, this sample's treatment or condition label describes: allogeneic hematopoietic cell transplantation with graft depleted of TCRalphabeta T cells and CD19 B cells. The children who served as transplant recipients had been given grafts of TCRalphabeta/CD19-depleted allogeneic hematopoietic cells. Library method: PCR. The reads were generated on an Illumina HiSeq 2500. Molecular barcoding was employed in the preparation of TCR libraries, with unique molecular identifiers being used to normalize TCRbeta repertoire quantification. The raw public reads went through TCRdb reprocessing: fastp at Q25, MiXCR clone calling, in-frame beta chains kept. Rows are unified per CDR3 protein, each entry keeping the most common DNA and genes. The sample data list roughly 500,000 distinct CDR3 sequences, and more than 9% of these were observed just once. The ten largest clonotypes hold about 2.1% of the sample.

Study-wide findings and limitations: In some patients, the high TCRbeta diversity seen at day 60 was put down to recipient T cells and intrathymic progenitors that had survived conditioning. The apparently early recovery of alphabetaT-cell counts about two months after transplant reportedly depended on only several hundred rapidly expanded clones that came from non-depleted graft cells. Over subsequent months, a decline in hyperexpanded clone frequencies was noted, and after one year, T-cell counts and TCRbeta diversity were mostly ascribed to newly produced T cells.

The sequence derives from a child under 10 years old with inherited bone marrow failure, due to receive a stem cell transplant. The source was PBMCs, collected before TCRalphabeta/CD19-depleted stem cell transplant. This chain joins TRBV28 to TRBJ1-3; no D gene can be assigned with confidence. The nucleotide sequence is given as TGTGCCAGCAGTACGCGACCCGGCCGAAACACCATATATTTT. Its product reads: CASSTRPGRNTIYF.